What follows are 2 T cell receptor beta chains derived from one specimen sequenced in a study of T cells after somatic rescue of genetic block. Assay: immunoSEQ multiplex PCR; the TCRdb copy retains only in-frame clones and omits some. The table shows 13,000 to 15,000 clones, with about two thirds occurring only once. The source material was peripheral blood mononuclear cells (PBMCs). The receptors derive from a boy aged 5-17 years.

CDR3 nucleotides: TGCGCCAGCAGCCCCAGACTAGCGGGGCAAGAGACCCAGTACTTC. This gives the protein CASSPRLAGQETQYF. The genes are TRBV5-1 and TRBJ2-5; 11 nucleotides match TRBD2. The CDR3 covers 15 residues. V dropped 4 bases and J dropped 2; count of bases not matched to a gene: 4. Germline CDR1 is SGHRS and CDR2 is YFSETQ.

This chain uses TRBV28 with TRBJ2-6; D gene ambiguous. There are 15 residues in the CDR3. Looked up from germline, CDR1 is MDHEN and CDR2 is SYDVKM. Trimming took off 8 bases at V and 0 bases at J, with 11 bases between the two ends. The chain's CDR3 is CASSVGSSGANVLTF. DNA for the CDR3: TGTGCCAGCTCCGTGGGGTCCTCTGGGGCCAACGTCCTGACTTTC. Drawing the rest from reference TRBV28 and TRBJ2-6, the complete variable domain is DVKVTQSSRYLVKRTGEKVFLECVQDMDHENMFWYRQDPGLGLRLIYFSYDVKMKEKGDIPEGYSVSREKKERFSLILESASTNQTSMYLCASSVGSSGANVLTFGAGSRLTVL.